The count of the clone carrying this T cell receptor beta chain is one. As yet, its antigen is unknown. The data originate from a study of OX40 agonist ivuxolimab in advanced cancers. Study information: Every 2 weeks, patients got intravenous ivuxolimab at one of six dose levels (0.01-10 mg/kg).

Only in-frame clones appear in the TCRdb table, and some are missing; sequencing was by immunoSEQ multiplex PCR. Of over 95,000 clones in the sample, roughly 90% were seen once. V dropped 3 bases and J dropped 2 bases, with 11 bases sitting between them. The germline V gene has CDR1 SGHTA and CDR2 FQGNSA. This CDR3 is built from 15 residues. General study findings and limits: Some patients who did not respond also had low normalized T-cell clonal expansion.

The material sequenced was CD4+ or CD8+ T cells sorted from blood, taken in a trial of the OX40 agonist ivuxolimab. The chain recombines TRBV7-2 with TRBJ1-3, with D hard to call. The sequence came from an adult with an advanced solid tumor such as melanoma, head and neck, liver or kidney cancer. CDR3 nucleotide sequence: TGTGCCAGCAGCTTCTTTTCGGTGACTGGAAACACCATATATTTT. This encodes CASSFFSVTGNTIYF.